One sample yielded the 32 T cell receptor beta chains listed below, sequenced in a study of blood T cell repertoires in COVID-19. Assay used: immunoSEQ multiplex PCR; TCRdb lists only in-frame clones, some missing. The sample records about 62,000 clones, 76% being singletons. Sequencing was done on a sample of peripheral blood. The receptors shown here come from a woman in her 50s with active or convalescent COVID-19.

This rearrangement joins TRBV7-8 to TRBJ2-1; 9 bases align to TRBD2. J gave up 3 bases and V 6 bases, and 12 bases lay outside the gene matches. The CDR3 spans 17 residues. CDR1 and CDR2 (germline): SGHVS, FQNEAQ. CDR3 nucleotides: TGTGCCAGCAGACCTCTTACTAGCGGGCGAGACTACAATGAGCAGTTCTTC. As protein: CASRPLTSGRDYNEQFF.

V gene TRBV5-1 combines with J gene TRBJ2-7; tentative D call: TRBD1 (5 bases). Trimming stripped 2 bases from V and 0 bases from J, with 9 bases between. In germline, CDR1 is SGHRS, CDR2 YFSETQ. This CDR3 has 14 amino acids. The CDR3 DNA reads TGCGCCAGCAGCTTTGGGGCGGCCTCCTACGAGCAGTACTTC. Translating gives CASSFGAASYEQYF.

Turning to this clone: Other DNA sequences in this sample translate to the same CDR3. The chain uses TRBV4-2 and TRBJ2-3; TRBD2 agrees at 11 bases. With V trimmed by 1 base and J by 2 bases, 5 bases remained unmatched. The CDR3 has 17 amino acids. Looked up from germline, CDR1 is LGHNA and CDR2 is YNFKEQ. CDR3 coding DNA: TGTGCCAGCAGCCAAGCCCTAGCGGGAGGCCCCACAGATACGCAGTATTTT. Its translation: CASSQALAGGPTDTQYF.

The chain uses TRBV4-2 and TRBJ2-2; D is possibly TRBD1 (6 bases). Germline CDR1 reads LGHNA; CDR2 reads YNFKEQ. V lost 4 bases and J 5 bases, leaving 11 bases between the germline ends. The CDR3 has 14 residues. The CDR3 region is CASSPLGGTGELFF. The CDR3, as DNA: TGTGCCAGCAGCCCCCTAGGGGGAACCGGGGAGCTGTTTTTT.

This chain links TRBV3-1 (or the pseudogene TRBV3-2) with TRBJ1-2, with D unresolved. CDR1 and CDR2 (germline): LGHDT, YNNKEL (reference sequence). CDR3 length equals 15 residues. Deletions cut 7 bases from V and 4 bases from J, with 19 bases between. CDR3 amino acids: CASNLLSGVPYGYTF. The CDR3 coding sequence is TGTGCCAGCAACCTCCTCTCCGGGGTCCCCTATGGCTACACCTTC.

This clone appeared once. The rearrangement joins TRBV27 to TRBJ2-1, with a tentative D call TRBD2 (6 bases). Germline V gives CDR1 MNHEY, CDR2 SMNVEV (reference sequence). The V end lost 8 bases, the J end lost 1 base, and 9 bases lay between the germline ends. The CDR3 covers 13 residues. The CDR3 loop is CASRGKSYNEQFF. The CDR3 coding sequence is TGTGCCAGCCGGGGGAAATCCTACAATGAGCAGTTCTTC.

The chain couples TRBV23-1 to TRBJ2-7; 8 nucleotides agree with TRBD2. TRBV23-1 is treated as an ORF (open reading frame) with a function not yet certain. V lost 0 bases and J lost 4; bases outside the gene matches: 5. CDR3 length: 15 amino acids. This CDR3 reads CASSQSRLARYEQYF. DNA of the CDR3: TGCGCCAGCAGTCAATCGCGACTAGCGAGGTACGAGCAGTACTTC.

The chain recombines TRBV6-2 or TRBV6-3 with TRBJ1-5; D ambiguous. The CDR3 has 17 residues. Germline V gene sequence: CDR1 MNHEY, CDR2 SVGEGT. The V gene lost 4 bases and the J gene lost 0 bases, with 16 bases spanning the gap. CDR3 DNA sequence: TGTGCCAGCAGTTTATCTTATGGAGGATATAGCAATCAGCCCCAGCATTTT. Its protein product is CASSLSYGGYSNQPQHF.

CDR3 region: CASSKNRGTNEKLFF. The DNA for the CDR3 is TGTGCCAGTAGTAAGAACAGGGGCACTAATGAAAAACTGTTTTTT. The gene calls are TRBV19 and TRBJ1-4; 7 bases fit TRBD1. The junction had 4 bases not matched to a gene; V was cut back by 4 bases and J by 2 bases. Germline V CDR1 and CDR2: LNHDA, SQIVND (reference sequence). The CDR3 has 15 amino acids.

The gene calls are TRBV6-5 and TRBJ1-1; D is unclear. The V end was cut by 6 bases, the J end by 0 bases, with 8 bases between. The germline V gene has CDR1 MNHEY and CDR2 SVGAGI. This CDR3 contains 13 residues. The CDR3 coding sequence is TGTGCCAGCAGCCGGAGCATGAACACTGAAGCTTTCTTT. Translation: CASSRSMNTEAFF.

The chain joins TRBV5-1 to TRBJ2-7; 8 bases map to TRBD2. The CDR3 consists of 15 residues. The J segment lost 1 base and the V segment lost 4 bases, leaving 7 bases of the junction unmatched. Germline-derived CDR1 and CDR2 are SGHRS and YFSETQ. The CDR3 DNA follows: TGCGCCAGCAGCCCACTTAGCGGGGCTTCCTACGAGCAGTACTTC. Encoded protein: CASSPLSGASYEQYF.

Ten or more counts support this clone. The chain is built from TRBV4-1 and TRBJ2-2; 8 bases are a match to TRBD2. CDR1 and CDR2 from the germline V gene are MGHRA and YSYEKL. The V and J ends lost 4 bases and 1 base, in that order; junction bases with no gene match: 5. The CDR3 consists of 16 residues. CDR3 in amino acids: CASSRAGLVNTGELFF. The CDR3 coding sequence is TGCGCCAGCAGCCGGGCGGGACTAGTGAACACCGGGGAGCTGTTTTTT.

The chain couples TRBV6-5 to TRBJ1-1; D remains ambiguous. Germline assignment: CDR1 MNHEY and CDR2 SVGAGI. Trimming removed 6 bases at V and 3 bases at J, with 8 bases between. CDR3 length: 12 residues. The CDR3 is CASSASYTEAFF. CDR3 DNA: TGTGCCAGCAGCGCAAGCTACACTGAAGCTTTCTTT.

V and J are TRBV7-2 and TRBJ2-1, with TRBD2 identical over 9 bases. With V trimmed by 6 bases and J by 3 bases, 15 bases remained unmatched. The CDR3 spans 18 residues. Germline CDR1 SGHTA, CDR2 FQGNSA. The CDR3: CASRRARGVSGSYNEQFF. The CDR3 DNA follows: TGTGCCAGCAGGAGGGCGAGAGGGGTTAGCGGGAGCTACAATGAGCAGTTCTTC.

A single count supports this clone. The V gene is TRBV6-5, the J gene TRBJ1-4; 10 bases match TRBD1. Germline CDR1 reads MNHEY; CDR2 reads SVGAGI. V lost 2 bases to trimming and J lost 7 bases; unmatched junction nucleotides: 4. The CDR3 is 15 amino acids. DNA for the CDR3: TGTGCCAGCAGTTACGGGGACAGGGGCATTGAAAAACTGTTTTTT. Residues: CASSYGDRGIEKLFF.

This clone was recorded a few times. Other DNA sequences within the sample encode an identical CDR3. V and J are TRBV18 and TRBJ2-5; the match to TRBD2 covers 8 bases. This CDR3 is 16 amino acids long. The trim removed 0 bases at V and 5 bases at J, leaving 8 bases unmatched. CDR1 is KGHSH and CDR2 is LQKENI in the germline V gene. CDR3 bases: TGTGCCAGCTCACCACCGAGAGCGGGAGTCGGGGAGACCCAGTACTTC. This translates into CASSPPRAGVGETQYF.

V gene TRBV27 combines with J gene TRBJ1-2, with D maybe TRBD1 (5 bases). Deletions cut 6 bases from V and 10 bases from J, with 27 bases between. CDR1 and CDR2 from the germline V gene are MNHEY and SMNVEV (reference sequence). This CDR3 contains 16 residues. CDR3 protein: CASSLFTATGEIYYTF. The CDR3 DNA reads as TGTGCCAGCAGCCTTTTTACTGCAACGGGGGAAATTTACTACACCTTC.

The V and J genes are TRBV24-1 and TRBJ2-3; TRBD1 might be the D (6 bases). The CDR3 sequence is 19 residues long. From germline, CDR1 is KGHDR and CDR2 SFDVKD. V was shortened by 5 bases and J by 1 base, with 24 bases between the two germline ends. This chain's CDR3 is CATSGVWDKGVSGTDTQYF. The CDR3 bases are TGTGCCACCAGTGGCGTATGGGACAAGGGCGTCAGCGGCACAGATACGCAGTATTTT.

This chain joins TRBV4-2 and TRBJ1-4, with D maybe TRBD1 (5 bases). The CDR3 runs 16 residues. V lost 1 base to trimming and J lost 4 bases, with 13 bases between them. Per the germline V gene, CDR1 is LGHNA and CDR2 is YNFKEQ. The DNA for the CDR3 is TGTGCCAGCAGCCAAGTCGGCGGGACGGGTAATGAAAAACTGTTTTTT. Translated, it gives CASSQVGGTGNEKLFF.

The chain employs TRBV5-1 and TRBJ1-1, with 10 bases matching TRBD1. The CDR3 covers 15 residues. V was clipped by 6 bases and J by 3 bases; unmatched bases: 8. Germline V lookup: CDR1 SGHRS, CDR2 YFSETQ. The DNA for the CDR3 is TGCGCCAGCACCACTGGACAGGGGGGTTACACTGAAGCTTTCTTT. Protein product: CASTTGQGGYTEAFF.

V usage is TRBV3-1 (or the pseudogene TRBV3-2) and J usage is TRBJ2-7; 9 bases map to TRBD1. After removal of 6 bases from V and 6 bases from J, the junction contained 12 bases not matched to a gene. The germline CDR1 and CDR2 sequences are LGHDT and YNNKEL (reference sequence). The CDR3 contains 15 residues. This CDR3 reads CASSPSRDRVGEQYF. The CDR3 bases are TGTGCCAGCAGTCCCTCCCGGGACAGGGTGGGCGAGCAGTACTTC.

This chain links TRBV19 with TRBJ1-1; 7 bases agree with TRBD1. CDR1 is LNHDA, CDR2 SQIVND, per germline (reference sequence). Trimming removed 6 bases from V and 11 bases from J; junction bases left unmatched: 12. The length of the CDR3 is 13 residues. CDR3 nucleotides: TGTGCCAGTAGACCTGGACAGGCCTCGTCTGCTTTCTTT. Protein: CASRPGQASSAFF.

The chain carries TRBV29-1 and TRBJ1-1; TRBD1 aligns across 10 bases. CDR1 SQVTM and CDR2 ANQGSEA come from the germline V gene. The J segment lost 5 bases and the V segment lost 6 bases, leaving 21 bases of the junction unmatched. There are 18 residues in the CDR3. CDR3 protein: CSVLRRQGAYTVRTEAFF. The CDR3 coding sequence is TGCAGCGTCCTCAGGAGACAGGGGGCTTATACGGTCCGAACTGAAGCTTTCTTT.

The chain recombines TRBV7-9 with TRBJ1-5, with TRBD1 matching 8 bases. CDR1 is SEHNR, CDR2 FQNEAQ, per germline (reference sequence). With 5 bases clipped from V and 2 bases from J, the junction kept 2 bases outside the gene matches. The CDR3 contains 14 residues. The CDR3 DNA follows: TGTGCCAGCAGCGCGACAGGGGGCAATCAGCCCCAGCATTTT. The encoded protein is CASSATGGNQPQHF.

This clone appeared a few times. CDR3 in amino acids: CASSEAEAAVYGYTF. In DNA, the CDR3 is TGTGCCAGCAGTGAAGCGGAGGCTGCGGTCTATGGCTACACCTTC. This rearrangement joins TRBV2 to TRBJ1-2; unclear D gene. The CDR3 is 15 amino acids. Germline V CDR1 and CDR2: SNHLY, FYNNEI. V dropped 0 bases and J dropped 4 bases, with 12 bases sitting between them.

The CDR3 protein is CASRGADLQRWEQYF. CDR3 DNA: TGTGCCAGCAGGGGGGCGGACCTCCAGAGGTGGGAGCAGTACTTC. The V and J genes are TRBV6-6 and TRBJ2-7; TRBD1 is a possible D gene (6 bases). This CDR3 region has 15 residues. The germline V and J ends were trimmed by 6 bases and 7 bases, with 22 bases remaining between them. The germline gives CDR1 MNHNY, CDR2 SVGAGI (reference sequence).

This clone was counted a few times. The chain uses TRBV11-2 and TRBJ1-3; 9 bases are a match to TRBD1. Per germline, CDR1 SGHAT and CDR2 FQNNGV. The CDR3 has 17 residues. Germline trimming cut 5 bases from V and 3 bases from J; bases unmatched to any gene: 11. As DNA, the CDR3 is TGTGCCAGCAGCGTGACCCCGGGACAGGGTTTTGGAAACACCATATATTTT. Translation: CASSVTPGQGFGNTIYF.

The V call is TRBV6-2 or TRBV6-3, the J call TRBJ2-4; 7 nucleotides agree with TRBD1. CDR3 length: 16 residues. J gave up 6 bases and V 4 bases, and 12 bases lay outside the gene matches. CDR1 and CDR2 from the germline V gene are MNHEY and SVGEGT. CDR3 in amino acids: CASSSYDRDAVNIQYF. Written as DNA, the CDR3 is TGTGCCAGCAGTTCCTACGACAGGGACGCGGTAAACATTCAGTACTTC.

This chain connects TRBV19 to TRBJ2-1, with TRBD2 matching over 14 bases. Unmatched junction bases numbered 6, after V lost 5 bases and J lost 6 bases. CDR3 length equals 16 residues. Germline lookup yields CDR1 LNHDA and CDR2 SQIVND (reference sequence). The CDR3 bases are TGTGCCAGTAGTGCGCCCGGGACTAGCGGGAGCAATGAGCAGTTCTTC. Translating it yields CASSAPGTSGSNEQFF.

This clone was seen more than once but under ten times. The chain employs TRBV6-5 and TRBJ2-7; 11 nucleotides line up with TRBD1. Germline V gives CDR1 MNHEY, CDR2 SVGAGI. This CDR3 has 13 amino acids. Trimming removed 6 bases from V and 3 bases from J; junction bases left unmatched: 1. The CDR3 here is CASRGTGGYEQYF. CDR3 DNA sequence: TGTGCCAGCAGAGGGACAGGGGGCTACGAGCAGTACTTC.

The chain employs TRBV6-6 and TRBJ1-2; 7 bases match TRBD1. The CDR3 length is 16 residues. Unmatched junction bases numbered 18, after V lost 6 bases and J lost 8 bases. CDR1 and CDR2 (germline): MNHNY, SVGAGI (reference sequence). For the CDR3, the DNA is TGTGCCAGCAGATCCGGGACAGAGCCAGGAACTGAAGGCTACACCTTC. Translating it yields CASRSGTEPGTEGYTF.

The genes are TRBV7-2 and TRBJ2-1; maybe TRBD1 (7 bases). Between the trimmed V and J ends, which lost 4 bases and 5 bases, there was a span of 15 bases. Per germline, CDR1 SGHTA and CDR2 FQGNSA. The CDR3 covers 15 residues. CDR3 in DNA: TGTGCCAGCAGCTCCTCCGGAGGGGGCCACAATGAGCAGTTCTTC. As protein: CASSSSGGGHNEQFF.